This record looks at one T cell receptor (beta chain) sequence and its context. Antigen specificity is unknown. TCRdb fed the reads into MiXCR, producing one record per CDR3 protein. The repertoire holds some 300,000 distinct CDR3 sequences, 15% to 20% seen once, with more than 10% in the top ten. CDR3 length: 16 amino acids. Germline values: CDR1 SGHAT, CDR2 FQNNGV. The V end lost 3 bases, the J end lost 1 base, and 16 bases lay between the germline ends. This entry is derived from a study of T cell repertoires in cytomegalovirus infection. Study summary: The public TCR beta signatures pointed to both CMV infection and matching HLA type. Overall study findings and caveats: HLA-C-restricted CMV-specific TCR beta clonotypes were dominant in the ex vivo response. Frequencies of public TCR beta families were cumulated, and this identified carriers of CMV plus the relevant HLA.

The chain carries TRBV11-2 and TRBJ2-7; D might be TRBD1 or TRBD2, each matching 6 bases. This clonotype originated in a human donor in good health (CMV status not recorded). Some clones in this sample may be carry-over from other donors' samples. Material for sequencing was PBMCs. This CDR3 is CASSLLNGGASYEQYF. The CDR3 DNA follows: TGTGCCAGCAGCTTGTTGAACGGGGGCGCTTCCTACGAGCAGTACTTC.